These 29 T cell receptor beta chains originate from one sample sequenced in a study of blood T cell repertoires in COVID-19 (dated by TCRdb to 2018 to 2021). To prepare the library, the immunoSEQ multiplex PCR assay was applied. TCRdb took over this immuneACCESS table, retaining in-frame rearrangements with V and J assigned. Such tables are incomplete; in checked studies, under half of the missing clones stem from an unresolved V gene, and the remainder is unexplained. Present in this sample are 200,000 to 250,000 clones, roughly 84% of which were seen just once. The top ten constitute about 7% of the sample. Source material: PBMCs or T cells enriched from blood (not recorded which). The source of these receptors is a woman aged 40-49 years who had recovered from COVID-19.

The chain is built from TRBV3-1 (or the pseudogene TRBV3-2) and TRBJ2-2, with TRBD2 identical over 7 bases. V trimming: 7 bases; J trimming: 6 bases; junction bases outside the gene matches: 5. CDR3 length: 13 residues. Germline V gene data show CDR1 as LGHDT and CDR2 as YNNKEL (reference sequence). Written as DNA, the CDR3 is TGTGCCAGCACCCAGGCGGGGGCCGGGGAGCTGTTTTTT. Translated: CASTQAGAGELFF.

The gene calls are TRBV9 and TRBJ2-3; possibly TRBD2 for D (5 bases). Germline V gene data show CDR1 as SGDLS and CDR2 as YYNGEE. Trimming left V 0 bases short and J 1 base short, with 12 bases between. CDR3 length: 16 amino acids. CDR3 sequence (DNA): TGTGCCAGCAGCGTAGAGTATCTAGCTCGCACAGATACGCAGTATTTT. This gives the protein CASSVEYLARTDTQYF.

The table lists this clone with a count of one. This chain joins TRBV6-4 and TRBJ1-2; D call uncertain. Per the germline V gene, CDR1 is MRHNA and CDR2 is SNTAGT. With 5 bases removed from V and 4 bases from J, the gap between germline ends came to 5 bases. The CDR3 runs to 11 residues. The CDR3 protein is CASSSGYGYTF. CDR3 nucleotide sequence: TGTGCCAGCAGTTCGGGCTATGGCTACACCTTC.

V is TRBV27 and J is TRBJ2-7; 9 bases agree with TRBD1. CDR1 and CDR2 from the germline V gene are MNHEY and SMNVEV (reference sequence). The V and J ends lost 0 bases and 5 bases, in that order; junction bases with no gene match: 5. There are 15 residues in the CDR3. The CDR3 nucleotides are TGTGCCAGCAGTTTATCTAGGACAGGGGCGAACGAGCAGTACTTC. The encoded protein is CASSLSRTGANEQYF.

This clone was observed at least ten times. The chain uses TRBV7-9 and TRBJ2-2, with TRBD1 identical over 9 bases. Germline-derived CDR1 and CDR2 are SEHNR and FQNEAQ (reference sequence). V shed 6 bases, J shed 6 bases, and the junction held 11 bases outside the gene matches. CDR3 length: 16 amino acids. CDR3 bases: TGTGCCAGCAGTTCCCCGGGACAGGGTAAACCCGGGGAGCTGTTTTTT. Amino acid sequence: CASSSPGQGKPGELFF.

The chain couples TRBV12-5 to TRBJ1-3; D may be TRBD1 (5 bases). The germline V gene encodes CDR1 LGHNT and CDR2 FRNRAP. V was clipped by 3 bases and J by 0 bases, with 12 bases between them. The CDR3 spans 16 residues. CDR3 DNA: TGTGCTAGTGGTTTCCCGGGGGGGGACTCTGGAAACACCATATATTTT. Protein product: CASGFPGGDSGNTIYF.

The chain is built from TRBV27 and TRBJ2-1; D is possibly TRBD2 (6 bases). The germline CDR1 and CDR2 sequences are MNHEY and SMNVEV (reference sequence). The CDR3 consists of 14 residues. V gave up 6 bases and J gave up 0 bases, with 9 bases separating them. CDR3 coding DNA: TGTGCCAGCAGGGGACTTTACTCCTACAATGAGCAGTTCTTC. Its protein product is CASRGLYSYNEQFF.

This sequence joins TRBV21-1 and TRBJ1-5; the table's TRBD1 call for D was not verified on the DNA. TRBV21-1 is shown as a pseudogene. This CDR3 is 17 amino acids long. CDR3 protein: CASREGQSHGYRQPQHF. The CDR3 coding sequence is TGTGCCAGCAGAGAAGGACAGTCTCACGGGTACCGTCAGCCCCAGCATTTT.

V and J are TRBV10-1 and TRBJ1-1, with 12 bases that match TRBD1. The CDR3 extends over 15 amino acids. J lost 4 bases, V lost 4 bases, and 4 bases had no gene match. Germline CDR1 reads WNHNN; CDR2 reads SYGVQD (reference sequence). CDR3 nucleotides: TGCGCCAGCAGTGCTGCGGGACAGGGGGCCACTGAAGCTTTCTTT. This gives the protein CASSAAGQGATEAFF.

The rearrangement joins TRBV10-3 to TRBJ1-1; possibly TRBD1 for D (5 bases). Per germline, CDR1 ENHRY and CDR2 SYGVKD. The CDR3 is made up of 13 amino acids. V was pared by 6 bases and J by 1 base, with 9 bases between. CDR3 protein: CAIRGAQNTEAFF. The CDR3 DNA sequence: TGTGCCATCAGAGGGGCACAGAACACTGAAGCTTTCTTT.

The chain links TRBV28 to TRBJ2-2, with 12 bases aligning to TRBD2. Looked up from germline, CDR1 is MDHEN and CDR2 is SYDVKM. The V segment lost 5 bases and the J segment 6 bases; nucleotides outside the gene matches: 4. The CDR3 spans 15 residues. This chain's CDR3 is CASSLGLAGSGELFF. DNA for the CDR3: TGTGCCAGCAGTCTAGGACTAGCGGGATCCGGGGAGCTGTTTTTT. Supplemented by reference TRBV28 and TRBJ2-2, the full variable domain reads DVKVTQSSRYLVKRTGEKVFLECVQDMDHENMFWYRQDPGLGLRLIYFSYDVKMKEKGDIPEGYSVSREKKERFSLILESASTNQTSMYLCASSLGLAGSGELFFGEGSRLTVL.

The chain is built from TRBV7-2 and TRBJ1-1; 9 positions match TRBD1. Germline-derived CDR1 and CDR2 are SGHTA and FQGNSA. V lost 4 bases to trimming and J lost 5 bases; unmatched junction nucleotides: 8. The CDR3 sequence is 15 residues long. CDR3 coding DNA: TGTGCCAGCAGCTCAAAGACAGGGGGGGGGACTGAAGCTTTCTTT. Translation gives CASSSKTGGGTEAFF.

The V call is TRBV9, the J call TRBJ2-3; 7 bases map to TRBD1. V was clipped by 4 bases and J by 4 bases; unmatched bases: 12. Germline V gives CDR1 SGDLS, CDR2 YYNGEE. CDR3 length: 16 residues. The CDR3 DNA sequence: TGTGCCAGCAGCTCCCGAGGGACAGCTACTCCAGATACGCAGTATTTT. Its protein is CASSSRGTATPDTQYF.

The sample holds a few counts of this clone. The rearrangement uses TRBV11-2 and TRBJ1-4; D possibly corresponds to TRBD1 (6 bases). Trimming removed 6 bases at V and 7 bases at J, with 18 bases between. From germline, CDR1 is SGHAT and CDR2 FQNNGV. CDR3 length: 15 residues. The CDR3: CASRVQGTSGEKLFF. The DNA of the CDR3 is TGTGCCAGCAGGGTTCAGGGGACGTCTGGTGAAAAACTGTTTTTT.

The genes are TRBV7-2 and TRBJ2-5; no clear D. The CDR3 loop spans 12 amino acids. V lost 5 bases to trimming and J lost 5 bases, with 9 bases between them. CDR1 is SGHTA and CDR2 is FQGNSA in the germline V gene. The CDR3 DNA reads as TGTGCCAGCAGCCCAGGTCGGGAGACCCAGTACTTC. Its protein product is CASSPGRETQYF.

This clone was observed a single time. The rearrangement joins TRBV27 to TRBJ2-2, with 10 bases aligning to TRBD2. The V segment lost 1 base and the J segment 6 bases; nucleotides outside the gene matches: 5. Germline V CDR1 and CDR2: MNHEY, SMNVEV (reference sequence). The CDR3 has 16 amino acids. CDR3 loop: CASSLWAGTSAGELFF. Here the CDR3 DNA reads TGTGCCAGCAGTTTATGGGCCGGGACTAGCGCCGGGGAGCTGTTTTTT.

This chain connects TRBV15 to TRBJ2-1; 11 bases align to TRBD2. J lost 7 bases, V lost 0 bases, and 5 bases had no gene match. CDR1 is LNHNV and CDR2 is YYDKDF in the germline V gene (reference sequence). This CDR3 spans 16 amino acids. CDR3 region: CATSRDSGRAGNEQFF. In nucleotides, the CDR3 is TGTGCCACCAGCAGAGATAGCGGGAGGGCGGGGAATGAGCAGTTCTTC.

This chain connects TRBV7-2 to TRBJ1-1, with a tentative D call TRBD1 (6 bases). Germline assignment: CDR1 SGHTA and CDR2 FQGNSA. The V end lost 3 bases, the J end lost 11 bases, and 16 bases lay between the germline ends. The CDR3 spans 13 residues. As DNA, the CDR3 is TGTGCCAGCAGCTTTCACGGGGGGCTGGGGGCTTTCTTT. Amino acid sequence: CASSFHGGLGAFF.

This chain connects TRBV5-6 to TRBJ1-2; weak D call: TRBD1 (6 bases). Germline values: CDR1 SGHDT, CDR2 YYEEEE. This CDR3 comprises 13 residues. Trimming stripped 6 bases from V and 6 bases from J, with 15 bases between. The CDR3 loop reads CASINMGAHGYTF. CDR3 DNA sequence: TGTGCCAGCATCAATATGGGGGCCCATGGCTACACCTTC.

The rearrangement uses TRBV27 and TRBJ2-3; 8 bases align to TRBD2. The CDR3 runs to 15 residues. The V gene's germline CDR1 is MNHEY and CDR2 SMNVEV (reference sequence). J gave up 8 bases and V 8 bases, and 15 bases lay outside the gene matches. The CDR3 is CASYGVAGHSGTQYF. The DNA of the CDR3 is TGTGCCAGCTATGGAGTAGCGGGACACTCGGGTACGCAGTATTTT.

The chain is built from TRBV27 and TRBJ2-7; 11 nucleotides match TRBD2. V shed 5 bases, J shed 0 bases, and the junction held 3 bases outside the gene matches. CDR1 and CDR2 from the germline V gene are MNHEY and SMNVEV (reference sequence). This CDR3 is built from 15 residues. The CDR3 coding sequence is TGTGCCAGCAGTCCCACTAGCGGGAGCTCCTACGAGCAGTACTTC. It yields the protein CASSPTSGSSYEQYF.

The V gene is TRBV28, the J gene TRBJ1-4; tentative D call: TRBD1 (5 bases). V dropped 5 bases and J dropped 6 bases, with 13 bases sitting between them. The CDR3 loop spans 14 amino acids. Germline loops: CDR1 MDHEN, CDR2 SYDVKM. The CDR3 DNA reads as TGTGCCAGCAGTACGGGCCTAGGGGATGAAAAACTGTTTTTT. Its protein is CASSTGLGDEKLFF.

The chain couples TRBV6-5 to TRBJ1-2; D remains unclear. Trimming stripped 6 bases from V and 8 bases from J, with 7 bases between. The germline V gene has CDR1 MNHEY and CDR2 SVGAGI. The CDR3 runs to 10 residues. CDR3 in DNA: TGTGCCAGCAGGGAGAGGGGCTACACCTTC. Its translation: CASRERGYTF.

This chain uses TRBV12-3 or TRBV12-4 with TRBJ1-2; D is unresolved. V was cut by 6 bases and J by 4 bases, with 12 bases left in between. This CDR3 region has 13 residues. The CDR3 DNA reads as TGTGCCAGCAGCACCACTGCACGCTATGGCTACACCTTC. Translated: CASSTTARYGYTF.

V gene TRBV7-9 combines with J gene TRBJ1-1; D gene ambiguous. The CDR3 extends over 14 amino acids. V was clipped by 5 bases and J by 0 bases, with 10 bases between them. Looked up from germline, CDR1 is SEHNR and CDR2 is FQNEAQ (reference sequence). CDR3 nucleotide sequence: TGTGCCAGCAGCCTCGGTGATATGAACACTGAAGCTTTCTTT. The encoded protein is CASSLGDMNTEAFF.

This clone was seen a single time. This chain links TRBV4-1 with TRBJ2-1; TRBD1 matches 9 bases. Trimming cost V 4 bases and J 7 bases; bases outside gene matches: 11. The CDR3 has 16 amino acids. The germline CDR1 and CDR2 sequences are MGHRA and YSYEKL. This CDR3 reads CASSLPGQGGGNEQFF. CDR3 bases: TGCGCCAGCAGCCTACCGGGACAGGGTGGTGGGAATGAGCAGTTCTTC.

The CDR3 loop is CASSLFLAGSSGEETQYF. The CDR3 DNA reads as TGCGCCAGCAGCTTGTTTTTGGCCGGGTCTAGCGGAGAAGAGACCCAGTACTTC. The rearrangement uses TRBV5-1 and TRBJ2-5; 7 bases map to TRBD2. Unmatched junction bases numbered 15, after V lost 1 base and J lost 3 bases. CDR1 is SGHRS and CDR2 is YFSETQ in the germline V gene. This CDR3 has 18 amino acids. The full variable domain, completed using reference TRBV5-1 and TRBJ2-5, is KAGVTQTPRYLIKTRGQQVTLSCSPISGHRSVSWYQQTPGQGLQFLFEYFSETQRNKGNFPGRFSGRQFSNSRSEMNVSTLELGDSALYLCASSLFLAGSSGEETQYFGPGTRLLVL.

V and J are TRBV15 and TRBJ2-6; D gene unclear. Deletions cut 1 base from V and 3 bases from J, with 7 bases between. CDR3 length: 15 amino acids. The germline CDR1 and CDR2 sequences are LNHNV and YYDKDF (reference sequence). In DNA, the CDR3 is TGTGCCACCAGCAGAGGTTCGGGTGGGGCCAACGTCCTGACTTTC. Amino acids: CATSRGSGGANVLTF.

The chain couples TRBV4-3 to TRBJ2-1; 13 bases are a match to TRBD2. The J segment lost 9 bases and the V segment lost 4 bases, leaving 6 bases of the junction unmatched. There are 15 residues in the CDR3. Germline V gene lookup returns CDR1 LGHNA and CDR2 YSLEER. The CDR3 protein is CASSPGLAGDLEQFF. CDR3 nucleotide sequence: TGCGCCAGCAGCCCAGGACTAGCGGGAGATCTTGAGCAGTTCTTC.